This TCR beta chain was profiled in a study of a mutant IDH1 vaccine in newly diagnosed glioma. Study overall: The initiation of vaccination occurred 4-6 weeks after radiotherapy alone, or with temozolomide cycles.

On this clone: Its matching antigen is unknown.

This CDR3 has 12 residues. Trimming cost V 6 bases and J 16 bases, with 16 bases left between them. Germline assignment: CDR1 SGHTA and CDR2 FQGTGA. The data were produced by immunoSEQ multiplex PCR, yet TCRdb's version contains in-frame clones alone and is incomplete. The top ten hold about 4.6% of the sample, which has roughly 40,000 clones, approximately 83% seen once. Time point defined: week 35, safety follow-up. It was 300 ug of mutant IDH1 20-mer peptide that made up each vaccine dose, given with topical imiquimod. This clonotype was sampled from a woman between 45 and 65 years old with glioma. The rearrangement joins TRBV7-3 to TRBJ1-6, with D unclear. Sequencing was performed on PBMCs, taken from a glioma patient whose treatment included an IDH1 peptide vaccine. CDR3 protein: CASSLPGPSLHF. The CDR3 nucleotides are TGTGCCAGCAGTCTTCCGGGTCCCTCACTCCACTTT.